A single T cell receptor beta chain is shown here with its context. Antigen: not known. The data are from a study of T-cell memory formation after mild COVID-19. TCRdb redid the calling of the 5' RACE reads with MiXCR, one entry per CDR3 protein. The data contain 300,000 or so distinct CDR3 sequences, less than 20% of them singletons. V dropped 2 bases and J dropped 4 bases, with 12 bases sitting between them. The germline V gene has CDR1 MGHRA and CDR2 YSYEKL. The CDR3 runs 15 residues. Study-level findings and limits: Among clones peaking at day 37 in the second wave, SARS-CoV-2 specificity remained unconfirmed.

What was sequenced was PBMCs or a T cell subset sorted from them (not recorded which). The genes are TRBV4-1 and TRBJ1-5; maybe TRBD1 (5 bases). The sequence was collected from a man aged 18 to 35 who had mild COVID-19 (a few samples of this study predate the infection). Cell type and time point are not known. CDR3 nucleotide sequence: TGCGCCAGCAGCCAACCTCCAGGGTCTAATCAGCCCCAGCATTTT. Protein: CASSQPPGSNQPQHF.